The present TCR beta chain was sequenced within a study of blood T cells in healthy people across ages. V lost 5 bases and J 6 bases, leaving 15 bases between the germline ends. CDR3 size: 14 residues. Germline V gene sequence: CDR1 SGHRS, CDR2 YFSETQ. Ten or more counts support this clonotype. Isolated PBMCs totaled at least 6 million in each sample. A sample-barcoded 5' primer and a J-beta primer mix were used in a second PCR of roughly 6 to 11 cycles. Every single cDNA molecule received a tag from a template-switch adaptor with 12 random nucleotides. TCRdb used MiXCR to reprocess the 5' RACE reads, holding one entry per CDR3 protein. The sample records approximately 800,000 distinct CDR3 sequences, 36% being singletons.

Sequences were obtained from blood. The TCR sequence derives from a man between 18 and 35 years old in good health. V is TRBV5-1 and J is TRBJ2-1, with D tentatively TRBD1 or TRBD2 (5 bases each). CDR3 nucleotide sequence: TGCGCCAGCAGGTTCCGGGGACCAAGCAATGAGCAGTTCTTC. The encoded protein is CASRFRGPSNEQFF.